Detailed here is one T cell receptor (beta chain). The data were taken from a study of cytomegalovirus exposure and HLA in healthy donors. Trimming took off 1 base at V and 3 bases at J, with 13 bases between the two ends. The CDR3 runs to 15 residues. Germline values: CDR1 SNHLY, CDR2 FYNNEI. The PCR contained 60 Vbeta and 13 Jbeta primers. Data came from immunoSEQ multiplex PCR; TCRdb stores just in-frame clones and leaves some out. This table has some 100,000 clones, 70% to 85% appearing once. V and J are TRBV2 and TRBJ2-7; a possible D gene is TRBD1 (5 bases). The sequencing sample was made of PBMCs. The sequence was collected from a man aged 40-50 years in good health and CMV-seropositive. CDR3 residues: CASSEGPHRFYEQYF. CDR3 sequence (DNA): TGTGCCAGCAGTGAAGGTCCCCACAGGTTCTACGAGCAGTACTTC.